This T cell receptor beta chain is from a study of monozygotic twins with inflammatory bowel disease. Overall study findings and caveats: IBD patients share fewer clonotypes with other people than healthy twins do, especially with disease activity. It was observed that concordant and discordant twins did not differ in repertoire similarity, possibly given limited power.

TCRdb re-called the 5' RACE reads, yielding one record per CDR3 amino acid sequence without DNA. This sample's table has approximately 380,000 distinct CDR3 sequences. The CDR3 is 14 residues long. Germline V gene lookup returns CDR1 SGHTA and CDR2 FQGNSA. About this clonotype itself: The antigen is unknown.

The chain has TRBV7-2 and TRBJ2-7; TCRdb's assignment of TRBD1 cannot be checked, as there is no DNA. The source is a human donor with ulcerative colitis or Crohn's disease, or a healthy co-twin of an affected twin (not recorded which). Specimen: blood. CDR3 region: CASRPTGGLYEQYF.